This T cell receptor (beta chain) originates from a study of identical twins (dated by TCRdb to between 2015 and 2016). As for the study more broadly: TCR alpha and beta repertoires from monozygotic twins, unrelated adults of various ages and cord blood were deep-sequenced to test whether fetal clonotypes persist. To rule out contamination, replicate twin experiments were performed at different times with different library preparation protocols.

CDR1 SQVTM and CDR2 ANQGSEA were looked up in the germline V gene. At the junction V is shortened by 5 bases and J by 4 bases, with 11 bases in between. The cysteine opens and the phenylalanine closes a CDR3 of 12 amino acids. Solely the CDR3 DNA is kept, with 36 bases framed from the first base. The library was made by 5' RACE. Sequencing was performed on an Illumina HiSeq 2000. A universal primer binding site was introduced by template switching, and a unique molecular identifier was present in the final cDNA, enabling accurate counting of TCR cDNA molecules. Specific primers in the conserved constant-segment region were used to synthesize first-strand cDNA for TCR alpha and beta chains. To control for contamination, each cDNA library was double barcoded with a SMART-Mk sample barcode plus Illumina barcodes. Two successive PCR steps introduced TruSeq adapter sequences along with Illumina sample barcodes. Sequencing of the TCR alpha and beta cDNA libraries was done on the Illumina HiSeq platform using custom primers. Per the authors' processing: Unique molecular identifiers were extracted from raw reads with MiGEC, and CDR3 positions were determined with MiXCR. For each individual, recombination models were inferred using an EM algorithm with the repgenHMM and IGoR tools. The tcR package in R was used for shared clonotype analysis, with sharing normalized by the product of cloneset sizes. To study raw recombination without the effects of thymic and clonal selection, out-of-frame nonproductive sequences were analyzed. TCRdb's own reprocessing of the public reads used fastp at Q25 and MiXCR and kept productive beta chains. Merged by CDR3 protein, the rows form single entries marked with the most common genes and DNA. TCRdb's processing, not the authors' own work, is the source of the V and J calls. The sample table records about 240,000 distinct CDR3 sequences; about 10% of these occur just once. The top ten clones comprise 8% to 10% of the sample.

All donors were healthy Caucasians. Miltenyi CD45RO+ enrichment and human naive T-cell isolation kits were used to isolate memory (CD45RO+) and naive T cells from PBMC. This clonotype was counted many times. The clone's antigen remains unknown. No much larger clonotype is one base removed from it; base qualities were not supplied. General study outcomes and caveats: The excess sharing between twins in beta out-of-frame sequences was weaker because fewer shared sequences reduced the signal-to-noise ratio. Recombination models systematically underestimated out-of-frame TCR alpha sharing in monozygotic twins but agreed with sharing between unrelated individuals. Because the same donors could not be followed over many years, conclusions were based on cross-sectional statistical analysis. Compared with coincidental sharing between unrelated individuals, out-of-frame TCR alpha sequences shared between twins had an excess of sequences with low generation probability. Abundant cord blood beta clonotypes carried fewer insertions; young adult naive repertoires showed a weaker similar trend, while memory repertoires showed none. Invariant T cells such as MAIT and iNKT could partly confound zero-insertion analyses, although diverse VJ usage argued against such confounding for most clonotypes.

Sequenced: memory T cells sorted from blood. The sample's cell subset or site label, in plain terms: CD45RO+ enriched T cells. The chain is made from TRBV29-1 and TRBJ2-5, with a weak D call of TRBD1 (5 bases match). The receptor comes from a man in his forties or fifties in good health. This receptor has the CDR3 CSVRAGRETQYF. DNA sequence: TGCAGCGTTCGGGCAGGGCGAGAGACCCAGTACTTC. The CDR3 plus the reference TRBV29-1 and TRBJ2-5 genes for the other parts give the full variable domain: SAVISQKPSRDICQRGTSLTIQCQVDSQVTMMFWYRQQPGQSLTLIATANQGSEATYESGFVIDKFPISRPNLTFSTLTVSNMSPEDSSIYLCSVRAGRETQYFGPGTRLLVL.